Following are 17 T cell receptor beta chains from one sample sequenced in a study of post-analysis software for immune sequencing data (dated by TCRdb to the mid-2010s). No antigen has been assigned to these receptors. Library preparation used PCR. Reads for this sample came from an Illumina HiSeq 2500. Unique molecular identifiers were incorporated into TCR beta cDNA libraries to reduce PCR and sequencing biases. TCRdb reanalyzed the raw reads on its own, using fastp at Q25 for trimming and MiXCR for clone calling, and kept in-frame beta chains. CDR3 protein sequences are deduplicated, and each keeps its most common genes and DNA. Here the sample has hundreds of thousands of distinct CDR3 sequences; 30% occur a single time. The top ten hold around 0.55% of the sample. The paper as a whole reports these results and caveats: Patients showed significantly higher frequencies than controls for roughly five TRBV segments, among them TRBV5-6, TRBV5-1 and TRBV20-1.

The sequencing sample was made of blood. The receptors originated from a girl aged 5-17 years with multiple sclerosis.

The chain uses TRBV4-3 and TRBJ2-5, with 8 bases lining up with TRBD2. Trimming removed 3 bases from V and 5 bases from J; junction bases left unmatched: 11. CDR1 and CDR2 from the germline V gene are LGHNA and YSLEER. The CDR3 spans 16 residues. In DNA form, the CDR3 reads TGCGCCAGCAGCCACCTTGGCCGGGAGGGCGCGGAGACCCAGTACTTC. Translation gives CASSHLGREGAETQYF.

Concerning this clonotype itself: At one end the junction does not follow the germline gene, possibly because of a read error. The CDR3 DNA sequence: TGTGCCGGCAGCCAAAGGAGGGCTGGAAACACCATATATTTT. Its protein is CAGSQRRAGNTIYF. The V gene is TRBV3-1, the J gene TRBJ1-3, with unresolved D. This CDR3 has 14 residues. Germline CDR1 LGHDT, CDR2 YNNKEL (reference sequence).

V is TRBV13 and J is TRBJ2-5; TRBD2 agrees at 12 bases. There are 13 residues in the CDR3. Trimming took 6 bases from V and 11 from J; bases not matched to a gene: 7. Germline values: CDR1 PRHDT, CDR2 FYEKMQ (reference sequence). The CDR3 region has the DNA TGTGCCAGCAGTGCGCTAGCGGGAGGGTCGCAGTACTTC. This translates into CASSALAGGSQYF.

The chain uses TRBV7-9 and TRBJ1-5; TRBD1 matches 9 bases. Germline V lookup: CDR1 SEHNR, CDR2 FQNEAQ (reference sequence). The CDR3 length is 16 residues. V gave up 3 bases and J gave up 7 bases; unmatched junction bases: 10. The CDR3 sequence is CASSFHGQGLGQPQHF. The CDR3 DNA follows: TGTGCCAGCAGCTTCCACGGACAGGGGTTAGGACAGCCCCAGCATTTT.

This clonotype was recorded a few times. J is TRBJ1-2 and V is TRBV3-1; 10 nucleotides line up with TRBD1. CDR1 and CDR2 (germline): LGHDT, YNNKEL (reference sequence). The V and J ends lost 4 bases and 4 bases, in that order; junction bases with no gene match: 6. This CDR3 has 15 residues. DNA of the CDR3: TGTGCCAGCAGCCCGACAGGGGGCGCAGGCTATGGCTACACCTTC. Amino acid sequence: CASSPTGGAGYGYTF.

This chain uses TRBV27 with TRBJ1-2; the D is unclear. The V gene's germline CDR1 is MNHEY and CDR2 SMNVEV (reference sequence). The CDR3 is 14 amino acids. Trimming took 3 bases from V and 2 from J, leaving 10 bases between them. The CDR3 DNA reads TGTGCCAGCAGTTTTGGAGGCCCAAACTATGGCTACACCTTC. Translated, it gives CASSFGGPNYGYTF.

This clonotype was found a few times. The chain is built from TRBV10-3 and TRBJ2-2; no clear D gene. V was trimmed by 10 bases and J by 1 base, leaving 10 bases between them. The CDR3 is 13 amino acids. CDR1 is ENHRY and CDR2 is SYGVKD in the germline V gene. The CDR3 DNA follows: TGTGCCACCAACGCCGGGAACACCGGGGAGCTGTTTTTT. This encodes CATNAGNTGELFF.

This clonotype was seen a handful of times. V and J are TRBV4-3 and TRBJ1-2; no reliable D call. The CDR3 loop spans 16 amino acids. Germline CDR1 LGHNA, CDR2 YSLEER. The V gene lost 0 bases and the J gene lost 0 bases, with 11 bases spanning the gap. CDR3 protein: CASSQDIGGPNYGYTF. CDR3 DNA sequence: TGCGCCAGCAGCCAAGACATCGGCGGACCTAACTATGGCTACACCTTC.

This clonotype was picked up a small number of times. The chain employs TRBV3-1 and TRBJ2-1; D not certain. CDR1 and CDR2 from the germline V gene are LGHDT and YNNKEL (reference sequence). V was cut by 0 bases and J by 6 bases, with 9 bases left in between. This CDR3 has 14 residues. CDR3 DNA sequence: TGTGCCAGCAGCCAAGATGGGCAGCCCAATGAGCAGTTCTTC. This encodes CASSQDGQPNEQFF.

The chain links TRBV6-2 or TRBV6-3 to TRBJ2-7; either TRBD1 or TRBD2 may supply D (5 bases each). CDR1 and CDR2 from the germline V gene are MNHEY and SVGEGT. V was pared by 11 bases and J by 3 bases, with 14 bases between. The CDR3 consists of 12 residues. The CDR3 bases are TGTGCCGTCGGGACGGTCCTCTACGAGCAGTACTTC. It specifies CAVGTVLYEQYF.

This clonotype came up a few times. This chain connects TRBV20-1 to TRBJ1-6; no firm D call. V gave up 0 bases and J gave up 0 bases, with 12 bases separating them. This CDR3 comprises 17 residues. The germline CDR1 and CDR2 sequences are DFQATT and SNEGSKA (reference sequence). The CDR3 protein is CSARDHGQGSYNSPLHF. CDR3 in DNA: TGCAGTGCTAGAGATCATGGGCAAGGCTCCTATAATTCACCCCTCCACTTT.

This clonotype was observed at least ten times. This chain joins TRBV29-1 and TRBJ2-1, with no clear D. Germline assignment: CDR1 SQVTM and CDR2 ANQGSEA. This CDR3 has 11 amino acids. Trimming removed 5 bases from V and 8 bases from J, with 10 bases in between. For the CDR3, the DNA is TGCAGCGTTCCTGGTGGAGATGAGCAGTTCTTC. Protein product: CSVPGGDEQFF.

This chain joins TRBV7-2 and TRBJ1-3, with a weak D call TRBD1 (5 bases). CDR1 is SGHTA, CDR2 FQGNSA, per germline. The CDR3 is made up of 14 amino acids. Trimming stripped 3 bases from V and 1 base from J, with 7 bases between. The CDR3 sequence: CTSSFGGSGNTIYF. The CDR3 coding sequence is TGTACCAGCAGCTTCGGGGGGTCTGGAAACACCATATATTTT.

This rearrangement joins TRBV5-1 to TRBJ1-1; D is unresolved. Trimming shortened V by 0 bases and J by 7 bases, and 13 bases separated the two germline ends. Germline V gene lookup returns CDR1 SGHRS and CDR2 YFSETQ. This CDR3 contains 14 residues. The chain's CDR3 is CASSLDEVPSEAFF. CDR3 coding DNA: TGCGCCAGCAGCTTGGATGAGGTCCCCAGTGAAGCTTTCTTT. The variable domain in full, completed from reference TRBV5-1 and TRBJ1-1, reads KAGVTQTPRYLIKTRGQQVTLSCSPISGHRSVSWYQQTPGQGLQFLFEYFSETQRNKGNFPGRFSGRQFSNSRSEMNVSTLELGDSALYLCASSLDEVPSEAFFGQGTRLTVV.

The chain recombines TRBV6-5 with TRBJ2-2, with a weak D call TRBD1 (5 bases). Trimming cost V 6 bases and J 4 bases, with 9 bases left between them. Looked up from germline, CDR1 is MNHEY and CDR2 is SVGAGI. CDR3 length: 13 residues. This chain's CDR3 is CASRGQFTGELFF. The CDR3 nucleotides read TGTGCCAGCAGGGGGCAGTTCACCGGGGAGCTGTTTTTT.

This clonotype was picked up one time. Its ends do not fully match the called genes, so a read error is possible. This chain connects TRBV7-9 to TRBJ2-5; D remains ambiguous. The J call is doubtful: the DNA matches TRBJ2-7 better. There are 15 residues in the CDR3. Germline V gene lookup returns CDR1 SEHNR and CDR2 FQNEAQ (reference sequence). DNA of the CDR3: TGTTCCAGCAGCTTATTTGGCAGCTACTCCTACGAGCAGTACTTC. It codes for CSSSLFGSYSYEQYF.

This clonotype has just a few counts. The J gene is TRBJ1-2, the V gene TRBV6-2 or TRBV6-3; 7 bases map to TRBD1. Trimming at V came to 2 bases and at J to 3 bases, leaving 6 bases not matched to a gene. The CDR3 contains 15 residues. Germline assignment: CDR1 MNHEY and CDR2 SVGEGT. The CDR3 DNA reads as TGTGCCAGCAGTTACCGGGACAGCGAGTACTATGGCTACACCTTC. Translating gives CASSYRDSEYYGYTF.